This T cell receptor (beta chain) was sequenced in a study of vaccination and CD4 T cells after COVID-19. Across the whole study: Post-vaccination samples were procured at a median of 72 days following dose two (range 14 to 241).

The sample's treatment: approximately 9-day PBMC culture with coronavirus spike peptide pools or control peptides (ViraFEST assay). CDR3 length equals 13 residues. After removal of 7 bases from V and 2 bases from J, the junction contained 4 bases not matched to a gene. The germline V gene has CDR1 MNHNS and CDR2 SASEGT. Sequencing of cultured CD4+ T cell DNA used the Oncomine TCR Beta short-read assay. TCRdb itself ran the PCR reads through MiXCR, one entry per CDR3 protein. The sample lists roughly 18,000 distinct CDR3 sequences, around 52% occurring once. A word on this clonotype: Its specificity is not known.

The chain employs TRBV6-1 and TRBJ2-5, with 7 positions matching TRBD1. This TCR derives from a human donor who had recovered from COVID-19. The sample was CD4+ T cells from blood, cultured in vitro, taken before SARS-CoV-2 vaccination. CDR3 residues: CASTKTGQETQYF. The CDR3 DNA is TGTGCCAGCACTAAGACAGGGCAAGAGACCCAGTACTTC.